The clone carrying this TCR beta chain has more than one count but fewer than ten. Its antigen is currently unknown. This specimen belongs to a study of cytomegalovirus exposure and HLA in healthy donors. On the study more broadly: Most genotyped donors, roughly 80% of 300 to 400, had Caucasian-associated genetic ancestry. General study results and limits: The listing of approximately 160 TCR beta chains classed them as cytomegalovirus-associated.

Amplification used 60 Vbeta primers and 13 Jbeta primers. The table came from immunoSEQ multiplex PCR; TCRdb's copy has only in-frame clones and leaves some out. Of some 130,000 clones in the sample, roughly 79% were seen once. Healthy bone marrow donors supplied every sample. CDR1 is MGHRA and CDR2 is YSYEKL in the germline V gene. The CDR3 runs 15 residues. Trimming at V came to 1 base and at J to 6 bases, leaving 7 bases not matched to a gene. Sequenced sample: PBMCs. The source of this sequence is a boy aged 2 to 9 in good health and CMV-seronegative. The chain uses TRBV4-1 and TRBJ1-1, with 8 bases fitting TRBD1. CDR3 DNA: TGCGCCAGCAGCCAAGTGCAGGGGGCGTCCCCTGAAGCTTTCTTT. It translates to CASSQVQGASPEAFF.